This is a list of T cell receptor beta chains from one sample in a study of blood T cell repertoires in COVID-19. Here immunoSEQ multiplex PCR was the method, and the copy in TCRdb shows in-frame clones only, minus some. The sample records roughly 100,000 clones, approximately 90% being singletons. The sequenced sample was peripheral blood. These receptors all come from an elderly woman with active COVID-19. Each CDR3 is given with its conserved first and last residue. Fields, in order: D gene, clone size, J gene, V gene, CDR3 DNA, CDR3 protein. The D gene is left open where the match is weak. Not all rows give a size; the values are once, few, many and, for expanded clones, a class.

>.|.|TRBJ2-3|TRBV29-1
TGCAGCGCTATGGGGCGCACCACTAGCACAGATACGCAGTATTTT
CSAMGRTTSTDTQYF
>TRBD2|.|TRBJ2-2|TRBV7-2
TGTGCCAGCAGCTTAGCTAGCGGGAGGTATAGCGGGGAGCTGTTTTTT
CASSLASGRYSGELFF
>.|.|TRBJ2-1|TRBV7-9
TGTGCCAGCAGCTCGGCCGGGACAAACAATGAGCAGTTCTTC
CASSSAGTNNEQFF
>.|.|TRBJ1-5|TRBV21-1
TGTGCCAGCAGCCCGGGACAGAGACATAGCAATCAGCCCCAGCATTTT
CASSPGQRHSNQPQHF
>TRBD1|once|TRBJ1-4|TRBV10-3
TGTGCCACTCGACAGGGAGCAACTAATGAAAAACTGTTTTTT
CATRQGATNEKLFF
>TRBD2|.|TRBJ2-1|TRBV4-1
TGCGCCAGCAGCCCGACTAGCGGGAGGCTCAATGAGCAGTTCTTC
CASSPTSGRLNEQFF
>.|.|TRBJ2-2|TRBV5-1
TGCGCCAGCAGCTTGCCTAGTACCGGGGAGCTGTTTTTT
CASSLPSTGELFF
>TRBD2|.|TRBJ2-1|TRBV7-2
TGTGCCAGCAGCTTAGGGGGAAGCGGGGGCGAGCAGTTCTTC
CASSLGGSGGEQFF
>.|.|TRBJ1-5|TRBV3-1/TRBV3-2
TGTGCCAGCAGCCAAGGGGGGCAGACGGGGCCCCAGCATTTT
CASSQGGQTGPQHF
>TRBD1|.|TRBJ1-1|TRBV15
TGTGCCACCAGCAGCCAGGGGGAAGGTGAAGCTTTCTTT
CATSSQGEGEAFF
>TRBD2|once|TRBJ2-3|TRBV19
TGTGCCTCAAAAAGGGCTAGCGGGACTAGCACAGATACGCAGTATTTT
CASKRASGTSTDTQYF
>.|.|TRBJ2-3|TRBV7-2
TGTGCCAGCAGCTTAACGGCGACTGGCACAGATACGCAGTATTTT
CASSLTATGTDTQYF
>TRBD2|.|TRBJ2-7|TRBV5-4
TGTGCCAGCAGCTTGAGGCGGCTAGCGGGAGGGGCCCCCTACGAGCAGTACTTC
CASSLRRLAGGAPYEQYF
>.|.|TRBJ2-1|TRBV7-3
TGTGCCAGCAGCCCCCCAGGGGTTAGGAATGAGCAGTTCTTC
CASSPPGVRNEQFF
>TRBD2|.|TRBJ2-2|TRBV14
TGTGCCAGCAGCCCCGGGGGGACGAACACCGGGGAGCTGTTTTTT
CASSPGGTNTGELFF
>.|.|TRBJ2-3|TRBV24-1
TGTGCCACCAGTGATCCCCAGGGTACCGATACGCAGTATTTT
CATSDPQGTDTQYF
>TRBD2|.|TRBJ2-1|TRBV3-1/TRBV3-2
TGTGCCAGCAGCCCAGGGACTAGCTCCTACAATGAGCAGTTCTTC
CASSPGTSSYNEQFF
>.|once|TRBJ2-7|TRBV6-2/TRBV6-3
TGTGCCAGCAGTTACTCGAACTTCTACGAGCAGTACTTC
CASSYSNFYEQYF
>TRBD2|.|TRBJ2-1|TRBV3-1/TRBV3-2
TGTGCCAGCAGCCAAACCGCGGGAGGAACCTACAATGAGCAGTTCTTC
CASSQTAGGTYNEQFF
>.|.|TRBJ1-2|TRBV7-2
TGTGCCAGCAGCCCGTGGGCAGATAACTATGGCTACACCTTC
CASSPWADNYGYTF
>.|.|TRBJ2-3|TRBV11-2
TGTGCCAGCAGCTTAAGGGGCAGGGCGACAGATACGCAGTATTTT
CASSLRGRATDTQYF
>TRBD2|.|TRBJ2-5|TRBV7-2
TGTGCCAGCAGCTTAAGGGAGGCGGGGGCCCAGTACTTC
CASSLREAGAQYF
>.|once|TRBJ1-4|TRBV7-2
TGTGCCAGCAGCTCCCCGTACAGCACAAATGAAAAACTGTTTTTT
CASSSPYSTNEKLFF
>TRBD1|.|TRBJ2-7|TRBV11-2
TGTGCCAGCAGCCCGCCGGGACAGGGTTCGGAGCAGTACTTC
CASSPPGQGSEQYF
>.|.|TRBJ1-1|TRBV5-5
TGTGCCAGCAGTTCATCGACAGGCTGGGACACTGAAGCTTTCTTT
CASSSSTGWDTEAFF
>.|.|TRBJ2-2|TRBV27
TGTGCCAGCAGTTTCGACACCGGGGAGCTGTTTTTT
CASSFDTGELFF
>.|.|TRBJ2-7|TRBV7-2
TGTGCCAGCAGCCCCGGACTGGGTAGCTCCTACGAGCAGTACTTC
CASSPGLGSSYEQYF
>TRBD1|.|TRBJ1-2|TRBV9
TGTGCCAGCAGCACAACCAGGGGGTTTGGGTATGGCTACACCTTC
CASSTTRGFGYGYTF
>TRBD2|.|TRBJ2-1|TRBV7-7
TGTGCTAGCAGCATACTAGCGGGAACTTACAATGAGCAGTTCTTC
CASSILAGTYNEQFF
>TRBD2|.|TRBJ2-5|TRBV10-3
TGTGCGGTGGCGGGAGGGGTGGAGACCCAGTACTTC
CAVAGGVETQYF
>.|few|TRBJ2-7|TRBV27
TGTGCCAGCAGTCTCAGGGGGACTAGGTCCTACGAGCAGTACTTC
CASSLRGTRSYEQYF
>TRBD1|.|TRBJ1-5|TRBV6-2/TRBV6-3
TGTGCCAGCAGTGGACCAACAGGGGGTGATCAGCCCCAGCATTTT
CASSGPTGGDQPQHF
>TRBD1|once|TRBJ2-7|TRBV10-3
TGTGCCATCAGTGCCGGGACAGGGGGGCCCTACGAGCAGTACTTC
CAISAGTGGPYEQYF
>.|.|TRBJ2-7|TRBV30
TGTGCCTGGAGTCAGACAGGTCTACACGAGCAGTACTTC
CAWSQTGLHEQYF
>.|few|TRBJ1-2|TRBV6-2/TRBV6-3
TGTGCCAGCAGTAGATCAGCAGGGGCTTTCGGTGGCTACACCTTC
CASSRSAGAFGGYTF
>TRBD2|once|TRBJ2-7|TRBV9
TGTGCCAGCAGCGTAGGGGGGACTAGATCTGCCGAGCAGTACTTC
CASSVGGTRSAEQYF
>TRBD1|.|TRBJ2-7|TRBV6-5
TGTGCCAGCAGTACAGGACAGGTCTACGAGCAGTACTTC
CASSTGQVYEQYF
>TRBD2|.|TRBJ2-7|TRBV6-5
TGTGCCACCCTCGGGGGGGGCGTGTACGAGCAGTACTTC
CATLGGGVYEQYF
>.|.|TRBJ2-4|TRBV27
TGTGCCAGCAGGACAGGTGGTAGGGGCATTCAGTACTTC
CASRTGGRGIQYF
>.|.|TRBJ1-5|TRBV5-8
TGTGCCAGCAGCTTGAAGGGGGTTAGCAATCAGCCCCAGCATTTT
CASSLKGVSNQPQHF
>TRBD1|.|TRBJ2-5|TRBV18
TGTGCCAGCTCACCGAATACAGGGGTCACTGAGACCCAGTACTTC
CASSPNTGVTETQYF
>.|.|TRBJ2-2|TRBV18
TGTGCCAGCTCAAGCACCGCCGGGGAGCTGTTTTTT
CASSSTAGELFF
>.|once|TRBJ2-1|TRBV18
TGTGCCAGCTCACCACCGGATCTAGTGTACTACAATGAGCAGTTCTTC
CASSPPDLVYYNEQFF
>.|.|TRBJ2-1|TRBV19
TGTGCCAGTAGTTTCGGACACTCAATTCCTTACAATGAGCAGTTCTTC
CASSFGHSIPYNEQFF
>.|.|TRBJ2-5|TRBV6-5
TGTGCCAGCAGGTACACATCTCACAACCAAGAGACCCAGTACTTC
CASRYTSHNQETQYF
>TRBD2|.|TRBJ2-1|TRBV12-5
TGTGCTAGTGCTGACGGGGGGATGAGGTACAATGAGCAGTTCTTC
CASADGGMRYNEQFF
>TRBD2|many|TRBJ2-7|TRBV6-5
TGTGCCAGCAATCACGGGGGGATTAATTACGAGCAGTACTTC
CASNHGGINYEQYF
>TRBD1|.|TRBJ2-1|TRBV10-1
TGCGCCAGCAGCGATGGACAGGGGAATTTGTTCTTC
CASSDGQGNLFF
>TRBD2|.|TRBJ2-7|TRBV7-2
TGTGCCAGCAGCCCCCGGGGGGGACGCCTCTCCTACGAGCAGTACTTC
CASSPRGGRLSYEQYF
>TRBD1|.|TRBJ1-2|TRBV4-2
TGTGCCAGCAGCCAAGTTCAGGGGGCGGTCTACTATGGCTACACCTTC
CASSQVQGAVYYGYTF
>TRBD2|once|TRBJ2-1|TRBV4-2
TGTGCCAGCAGCCAAGACGGGCCAACTAGCGGACCTGACAATGAGCAGTTCTTC
CASSQDGPTSGPDNEQFF
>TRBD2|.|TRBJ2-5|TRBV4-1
TGCGCCAGCAGCCAAGACCGGACTAGCGGGAGGGCCGGAGAGACCCAGTACTTC
CASSQDRTSGRAGETQYF
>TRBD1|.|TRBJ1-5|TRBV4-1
TGCGCCAGCAGCCAAGGACAGGGGAATCAGCCCCAGCATTTT
CASSQGQGNQPQHF